Listed below are T cell receptor beta chains from one sample, sequenced in a study of T cell repertoires in cytomegalovirus infection. MiXCR, applied by TCRdb to the reads, yields one record per CDR3 protein. The table records around 500,000 distinct CDR3 sequences, under 45% of them present only once. No cognate antigen is known for these TCRs. Sequenced here: cultured PBMCs, sampled from culture after CMV antigen stimulation. The receptors shown here come from a human donor in good health (CMV status not recorded). Some clones in this sample may be carry-over from other donors' samples. CDR3s include the opening cysteine and the closing phenylalanine or tryptophan. A D gene is named only where the DNA matches it firmly. For some rows the clone size is stated as once, few or many, or as a class when expanded; others skip it.

>NA|TRBJ1-2|TRBV6-1|NA
TGTGCCAGCAGTTATAGAGGGAACCACTATGGCTACACCTTC
CASSYRGNHYGYTF
>TRBD2|TRBJ2-3|TRBV7-2|NA
TGTGCCAGCAGCTTACCCGAGGGAGCGGGGGGCCGGGGACTTAGCACAGATACGCAGTATTTT
CASSLPEGAGGRGLSTDTQYF
>NA|TRBJ2-4|TRBV6-2/TRBV6-3|NA
TGTGCCAGCAGTCACGGACAGATTCAGTACTTC
CASSHGQIQYF
>NA|TRBJ2-3|TRBV20-1|NA
TGCAGTGCTAGAGATGCAGGGGGCACAGATACGCAGTATTTT
CSARDAGGTDTQYF
>NA|TRBJ2-1|TRBV5-1|NA
TGCGCCAGCAGCTCCGGGACCACGTCCTACAATGAGCAGTTCTTC
CASSSGTTSYNEQFF
>TRBD2|TRBJ2-3|TRBV7-2|once
TGTGCCAGCAGCTTATTGCGGGAGGGCCTTACGCAGTATTTT
CASSLLREGLTQYF
>NA|TRBJ2-7|TRBV27|few
TGTGCCAGCAGTTTCTGGCGGTTCGCCTACGAGCAGTACTTC
CASSFWRFAYEQYF
>NA|TRBJ1-2|TRBV4-1|NA
TGCGCCAGCAGCCAAGAACGGGGCCCGAACTATGGCTACACCTTC
CASSQERGPNYGYTF
>NA|TRBJ2-5|TRBV7-6|NA
TGTGCCAGCAGCCCCCCTGGGGCGGGATACGGAGAGACCCAGTACTTC
CASSPPGAGYGETQYF
>NA|TRBJ1-6|TRBV7-9|few
TGTGCCAGCAGCCCTGTACTTCAAGGGGTGCGTAATTCACCCCTCCACTTT
CASSPVLQGVRNSPLHF
>NA|TRBJ1-5|TRBV12-3/TRBV12-4|few
TGTGCCAGCAGTACAAAGGCACGTCAGCCCCAGCATTTT
CASSTKARQPQHF
>NA|TRBJ1-1|TRBV7-8|few
TGTGCCAGCAGGAGGGGATCGGGGGTCTTT
CASRRGSGVF
>TRBD2|TRBJ2-4|TRBV2|NA
TGTGCCAGCAGGGGACTAGTCTTAAACATTCAGTACTTC
CASRGLVLNIQYF
>NA|TRBJ2-5|TRBV10-2|NA
TGCGCTTCAGCGGATCAAGAGACCCAGTACTTC
CASADQETQYF
>NA|TRBJ1-1|TRBV2|NA
TGTGCCAGCAGTGAAAAGGTCACTGAAGCTTTCTTT
CASSEKVTEAFF
>NA|TRBJ2-1|TRBV6-5|NA
TGTGCCAGCAGCAGTGGGGCGGGCTACAATGAGCAGTTCTTC
CASSSGAGYNEQFF
>TRBD2|TRBJ2-5|TRBV12-3/TRBV12-4|few
TGTGCCAGCAGTAACCCTACTAGCGGGAGGGCCGGAGGCCCGGAGACCCAGTACTTC
CASSNPTSGRAGGPETQYF
>NA|TRBJ1-2|TRBV7-6|NA
TGTGCCAGCAGCTTAGCCCCCGACAGGAACTATGGCTACACCTTC
CASSLAPDRNYGYTF
>NA|TRBJ1-1|TRBV6-1|few
TGTGCCAGCACCTCCTTGGACCGGGGCACTGAAGCTTTCTTT
CASTSLDRGTEAFF
>NA|TRBJ2-2|TRBV7-6|few
TGTGCCAGCAGCTTAGTGGGCCAGATGAACACCGGGGAGCTGTTTTTT
CASSLVGQMNTGELFF
>NA|TRBJ2-7|TRBV27|few
TGTGCCAGCAGCTTCCTTCAGAGGGGCTACGAGCAGTACTTC
CASSFLQRGYEQYF
>NA|TRBJ2-7|TRBV7-8|many
TGTGCCAGCAGCCTCAGGAGGGTGATCCTAGGTGAGCAGTACTTC
CASSLRRVILGEQYF
>NA|TRBJ2-2|TRBV7-6|NA
TGTGCCAGCAGCTCAGGTCTCGGGGGAACCGGGGAGCTGTTTTTT
CASSSGLGGTGELFF
>NA|TRBJ2-3|TRBV20-1|few
TGCAGTGCTTCGGGTCCCTCTAGCACAGATACGCAGTATTTT
CSASGPSSTDTQYF
>NA|TRBJ1-1|TRBV7-2|NA
TGTGCCAGCAGCGCCGGGACGAGGGCTTTCTTT
CASSAGTRAFF
>NA|TRBJ2-7|TRBV4-1|NA
TGCGCCAGCAGCCAACTCCCTATGGCGGGAAGCCCTTTGGAGCAGTACTTC
CASSQLPMAGSPLEQYF
>NA|TRBJ2-1|TRBV10-3|NA
TGTGCCACCAGGCTGGCGGATAGCTCCTACAATGAGCAGTTCTTC
CATRLADSSYNEQFF
>TRBD1|TRBJ2-3|TRBV6-6|NA
TGTGCCAGCAGTTATTTGGCAGGGGGCGGTTCAGATACGCAGTATTTT
CASSYLAGGGSDTQYF
>NA|TRBJ2-7|TRBV6-2/TRBV6-3|NA
TGTGCCAGCAGTTCCCCGGGGCAGGTACGCTACGAGCAGTACTTC
CASSSPGQVRYEQYF
>NA|TRBJ2-3|TRBV11-2|NA
TGTGCCAGCAGCTTACAAAGGGGGAGCACAGATACGCAGTATTTT
CASSLQRGSTDTQYF
>NA|TRBJ1-2|TRBV12-3/TRBV12-4|few
TGTGCCAGCAGTTTAGGGGTGGCCTACTATGGCTACACCTTC
CASSLGVAYYGYTF
>TRBD1|TRBJ2-7|TRBV7-2|few
TGTGCCAGCAGCTCTTTCGGGACAGGCGAGCAGTACTTC
CASSSFGTGEQYF
>NA|TRBJ2-3|TRBV5-1|many
TGTGCCAGCAGCTTAGCGCCCGGGACCGATACGCAGTATTTT
CASSLAPGTDTQYF
>NA|TRBJ1-4|TRBV7-2|NA
TGTGCCAGCAGCTTATTGACTGGGGGTAATGAAAAACTGTTTTTT
CASSLLTGGNEKLFF
>TRBD1|TRBJ1-6|TRBV7-9|many
TGTGCCAGCACCGACAGGGAGGTGTATTCACCCCTCCACTTT
CASTDREVYSPLHF
>NA|TRBJ2-3|TRBV7-6|NA
TGTGCCAGCAGCTTAGCTTTCGGTGGCAATACGCAGTATTTT
CASSLAFGGNTQYF
>TRBD1|TRBJ1-1|TRBV5-4|NA
TGTGCCAGCAGCTTGGAGGTCCCAGGGGGCCCTGAAGCTTTCTTT
CASSLEVPGGPEAFF
>TRBD2|TRBJ2-3|TRBV20-1|NA
TGCAGTGCTGGGTCGGGACTAGCGGGGCCCCCCGTCGCAGATACGCAGTATTTT
CSAGSGLAGPPVADTQYF
>NA|TRBJ2-2|TRBV2|NA
TGTGCCAGCAGACCTGACGGCACCGGGGAGCTGTTTTTT
CASRPDGTGELFF
>TRBD2|TRBJ2-3|TRBV5-1|once
TGCGCCAGCAGCTGGAGCGGGGTCCCCACAGATACGCAGTATTTT
CASSWSGVPTDTQYF
>NA|TRBJ1-1|TRBV6-8|NA
TGTGCCAGCAGTCCCCGGACAGTTAACTCTGAAGCTTTCTTT
CASSPRTVNSEAFF
>TRBD1|TRBJ2-3|TRBV6-2/TRBV6-3|NA
TGTGCCAGCACCTTGGGACAGCTTGGGACAGATACGCAGTATTTT
CASTLGQLGTDTQYF
>NA|TRBJ2-3|TRBV18|once
TGTGCCAGCTCACCCGGCGGCGAAAATACGCAGTATTTT
CASSPGGENTQYF
>TRBD2|TRBJ2-1|TRBV7-8|NA
TGTGCCGGGGGGGGGACTAGCAGTAGGGATGAGCAGTTCTTC
CAGGGTSSRDEQFF
>TRBD2|TRBJ2-5|TRBV12-3/TRBV12-4|few
TGTGCCAGCACCGTAGCGGGGGCCGCAGAGACCCAGTACTTC
CASTVAGAAETQYF
>NA|TRBJ2-3|TRBV20-1|few
TGCAGTAAAACCGCTGTCTTTGAGGGGGGGGCAGATACGCAGTATTTT
CSKTAVFEGGADTQYF